Sequencing of this T cell receptor beta chain was carried out in a study of regulatory T cells in long-lasting Graves disease. Arm-PCR with iRepertoire HTBI primers amplified the CDR3 regions for these TCR beta libraries. MiXCR, run by TCRdb on the multiplex PCR reads, gives a single entry per CDR3 protein. The table has a few hundred thousand distinct CDR3 sequences, 23% seen once. The time point was: persistent/refractory GD, antithyroid drugs over 5 years with positive TRAb. Extracted PBMC RNA gave rise to the TCR library. This clonotype has only a few counts. The CDR3 covers 14 residues. CDR1 and CDR2 (germline): MNHEY, SMNVEV (reference sequence). V shed 6 bases and J shed 8 bases, with 16 bases lying between them.

V gene TRBV27 combines with J gene TRBJ1-4; the D gene is possibly TRBD1 (5 bases). The specimen comprised peripheral blood mononuclear cells (PBMCs), sampled when the disease was refractory, from a patient treated with antithyroid drugs. The receptor was derived from a middle-aged woman with Graves disease. The CDR3 loop is CASSHLGDGEKLFF. DNA of the CDR3: TGTGCCAGCAGCCACTTGGGGGATGGGGAAAAACTGTTTTTT. Together with reference TRBV27 and TRBJ1-4, the CDR3 gives the full variable domain: EAQVTQNPRYLITVTGKKLTVTCSQNMNHEYMSWYRQDPGLGLRQIYYSMNVEVTDKGDVPEGYKVSRKEKRNFPLILESPSPNQTSLYFCASSHLGDGEKLFFGSGTQLSVL.